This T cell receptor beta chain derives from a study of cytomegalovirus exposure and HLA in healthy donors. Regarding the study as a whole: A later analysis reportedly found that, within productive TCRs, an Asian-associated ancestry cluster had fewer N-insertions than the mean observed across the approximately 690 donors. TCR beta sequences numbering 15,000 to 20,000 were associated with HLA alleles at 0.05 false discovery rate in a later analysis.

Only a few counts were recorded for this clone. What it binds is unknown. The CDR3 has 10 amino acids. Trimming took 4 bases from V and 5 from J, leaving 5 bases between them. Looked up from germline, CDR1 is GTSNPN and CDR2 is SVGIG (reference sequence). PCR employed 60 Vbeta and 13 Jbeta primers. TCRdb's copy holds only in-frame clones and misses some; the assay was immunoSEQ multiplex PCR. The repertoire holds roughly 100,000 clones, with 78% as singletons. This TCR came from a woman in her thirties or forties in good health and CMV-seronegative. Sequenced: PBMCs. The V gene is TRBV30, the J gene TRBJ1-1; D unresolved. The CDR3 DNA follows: TGTGCCTGGATCGTGACTGAAGCTTTCTTT. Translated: CAWIVTEAFF.